The clone carrying this T cell receptor beta chain was observed a single time. When the RNA was reverse transcribed, random hexamers were used with an input of roughly 0.45 to 1 ug. The immunoSEQ assay covered 54 Vbeta and 13 Jbeta segments for CDR3. TCRdb re-called the immunoSEQ multiplex PCR reads through MiXCR, storing one row per CDR3 protein. The repertoire holds 40,000 to 60,000 distinct CDR3 sequences, with roughly 93% as singletons. These data are taken from a study of CD8 T cells in Susac syndrome. The sequenced target, TCR beta, came from blood CD8+ and CD4+ T cells. The study used treatment-naive patients who had stable or active relapsing-remitting disease as multiple sclerosis controls. TEMRA cells were FACS-enriched and CD8+ and CD4+ T cells negatively isolated. V shed 2 bases and J shed 2 bases, with 5 bases lying between them. This CDR3 contains 13 residues. CDR1 is SGHVS, CDR2 FNYEAQ, per germline.

This sequence joins TRBV7-6 and TRBJ2-3, with no clear D. This clonotype originated in a human donor with multiple sclerosis. The sequenced sample was CD8+ T cells from PBMCs. Here the CDR3 reads CASSLISTDTQYF. Written as DNA, the CDR3 is TGTGCCAGCAGCTTAATCTCCACAGATACGCAGTATTTT.